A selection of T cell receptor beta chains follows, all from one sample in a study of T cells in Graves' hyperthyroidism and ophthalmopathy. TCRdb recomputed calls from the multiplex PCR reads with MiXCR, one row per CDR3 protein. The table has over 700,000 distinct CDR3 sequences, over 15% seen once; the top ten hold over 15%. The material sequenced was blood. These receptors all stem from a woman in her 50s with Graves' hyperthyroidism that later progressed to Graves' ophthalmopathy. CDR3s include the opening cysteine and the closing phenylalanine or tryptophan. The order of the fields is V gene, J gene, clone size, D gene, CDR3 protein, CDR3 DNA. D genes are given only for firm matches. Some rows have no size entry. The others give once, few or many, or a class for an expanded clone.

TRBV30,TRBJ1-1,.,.,CAWSEDSYTEAFF,TGTGCCTGGAGTGAAGACAGTTACACTGAAGCTTTCTTT
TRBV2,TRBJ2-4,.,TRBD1,CASNRGQGAAKNIQYF,TGTGCCAGCAATCGGGGACAGGGCGCAGCCAAGAACATTCAGTACTTC
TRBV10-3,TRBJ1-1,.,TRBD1,CAIRRDRGDTEAFF,TGTGCCATCAGGCGGGACAGGGGGGACACTGAAGCTTTCTTT
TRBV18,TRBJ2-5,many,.,CASSHGIAAYQGETQYF,TGTGCCAGCTCACACGGTATAGCGGCCTACCAAGGAGAGACCCAGTACTTC
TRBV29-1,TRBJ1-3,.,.,CSGHNSGNTIYF,TGCAGCGGTCACAACTCTGGAAACACCATATATTTT
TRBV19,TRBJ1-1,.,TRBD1,CASSKDRPNTEAFF,TGTGCCAGTAGCAAGGACAGGCCGAACACTGAAGCTTTCTTT
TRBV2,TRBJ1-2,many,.,CASGQTNYGYTF,TGTGCCAGCGGGCAGACTAACTATGGCTACACCTTC
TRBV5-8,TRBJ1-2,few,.,CASSLGIPFNYGYTF,TGTGCCAGCAGCTTGGGCATACCTTTTAACTATGGCTACACCTTC
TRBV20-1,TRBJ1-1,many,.,CSASPNAGRMNTEAFF,TGCAGTGCTAGTCCCAACGCAGGGAGGATGAACACTGAAGCTTTCTTT
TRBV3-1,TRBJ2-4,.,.,CASSQDARGGNIQYF,TGTGCCAGCAGCCAAGACGCCAGGGGGGGAAACATTCAGTACTTC
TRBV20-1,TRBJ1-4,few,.,CSARDPGKTNEKLFF,TGCAGTGCTAGAGATCCGGGGAAGACTAATGAAAAACTGTTTTTT
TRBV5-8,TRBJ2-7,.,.,CASSPQSSYEQYF,TGTGCCAGCAGCCCACAGAGCTCCTACGAGCAGTACTTC
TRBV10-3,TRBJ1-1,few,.,CAISDLKNTEAFF,TGTGCCATCAGTGATCTGAAGAACACTGAAGCTTTCTTT
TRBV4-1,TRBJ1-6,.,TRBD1,CASSRQGANYSPLHF,TGCGCCAGCAGCAGACAGGGGGCGAATTATTCACCCCTCCACTTT
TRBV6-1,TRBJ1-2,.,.,CASSEGPQTRGYTF,TGTGCCAGCAGTGAGGGTCCCCAAACGCGGGGCTACACCTTC
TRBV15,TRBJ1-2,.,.,CATSRGGFYGYTF,TGTGCCACCAGCAGGGGGGGGTTCTATGGCTACACCTTC
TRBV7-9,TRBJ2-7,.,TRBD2,CASSLMGLAGTYEQYF,TGTGCCAGCAGCTTAATGGGACTAGCGGGGACCTACGAGCAGTACTTC
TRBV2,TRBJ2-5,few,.,CASTRTLQETQYF,TGTGCCAGCACTAGGACGCTACAAGAGACCCAGTACTTC
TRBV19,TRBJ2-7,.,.,CASKLGSSYEQYF,TGTGCCAGTAAACTGGGGAGCTCCTACGAGCAGTACTTC
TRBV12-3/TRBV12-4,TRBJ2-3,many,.,CASGGGGFTDTQYF,TGTGCCAGCGGGGGCGGTGGGTTCACAGATACGCAGTATTTT
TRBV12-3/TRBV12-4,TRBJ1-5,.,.,CASSLSGGRGHF,TGTGCCAGCAGTTTATCGGGGGGGCGCGGACATTTT
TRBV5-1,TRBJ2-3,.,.,CASSPDPATDTQYF,TGCGCCAGCAGCCCGGACCCCGCAACAGATACGCAGTATTTT
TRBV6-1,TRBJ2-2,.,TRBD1,CASSLLPGGPNTGELFF,TGTGCCAGCAGTTTACTCCCAGGGGGCCCTAACACCGGGGAGCTGTTTTTT
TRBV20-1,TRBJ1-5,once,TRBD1,CSASARDRAGYSNQPQHF,TGCAGTGCTAGTGCCCGGGACAGGGCGGGCTATAGCAATCAGCCCCAGCATTTT
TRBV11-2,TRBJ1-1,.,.,CASSKSGIMNTEAFF,TGTGCCAGCAGCAAAAGTGGAATTATGAACACTGAAGCTTTCTTT
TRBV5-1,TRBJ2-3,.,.,CASSPRAISTDTQYF,TGCGCCAGCAGCCCGAGGGCAATTAGCACAGATACGCAGTATTTT
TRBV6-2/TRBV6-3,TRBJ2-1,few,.,CASRRGALNEQFF,TGTGCCAGCAGACGGGGGGCCCTCAATGAGCAGTTCTTC
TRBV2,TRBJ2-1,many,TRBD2,CASSEASGGAYEQFF,TGTGCCAGCAGTGAAGCTAGCGGGGGGGCCTATGAGCAGTTCTTC
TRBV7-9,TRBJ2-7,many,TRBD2,CASSVSSGGSSYEQYF,TGTGCCAGCAGCGTCTCTAGCGGGGGGAGCTCCTACGAGCAGTACTTC
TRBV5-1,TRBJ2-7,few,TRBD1,CASSPTGGESSYEQYF,TGCGCCAGCAGCCCGACAGGGGGTGAGTCCTCCTACGAGCAGTACTTC
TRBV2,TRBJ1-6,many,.,CASSGAGVYNSPLHF,TGTGCCAGCAGTGGGGCAGGGGTCTATAATTCACCCCTCCACTTT
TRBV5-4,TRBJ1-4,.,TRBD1,CASSMDRPGEKLFF,TGTGCCAGCAGCATGGACAGGCCGGGTGAAAAACTGTTTTTT
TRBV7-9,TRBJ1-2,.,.,CASSPLSRVRYGYTF,TGTGCCAGCAGCCCCCTATCCAGGGTTCGATATGGCTACACCTTC
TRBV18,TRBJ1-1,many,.,CASSMTEKNTEAFF,TGTGCCAGCTCAATGACGGAAAAGAACACTGAAGCTTTCTTT
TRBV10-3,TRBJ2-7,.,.,CAISESVDSYEQYF,TGTGCCATCAGTGAGTCGGTGGACTCCTACGAGCAGTACTTC
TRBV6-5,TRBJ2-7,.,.,CASSYSTRPYEQYF,TGTGCCAGCAGTTACTCGACAAGACCCTACGAGCAGTACTTC
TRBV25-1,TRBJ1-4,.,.,CASSEFAQGGEKLFF,TGTGCCAGCAGTGAATTTGCACAGGGTGGGGAAAAACTGTTTTTT
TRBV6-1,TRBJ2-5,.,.,CASSRASETQYF,TGTGCCAGCAGCCGGGCGTCTGAGACCCAGTACTTC
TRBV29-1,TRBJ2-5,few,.,CSVHDTAGETQYF,TGCAGCGTCCACGACACGGCAGGGGAGACCCAGTACTTC
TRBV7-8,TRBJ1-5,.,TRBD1,CASRPQGAHQPQHF,TGTGCCAGCAGACCTCAGGGGGCCCATCAGCCCCAGCATTTT
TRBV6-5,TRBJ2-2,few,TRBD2,CASSSPGLAGYTGELFF,TGTGCCAGCAGTTCTCCGGGACTAGCGGGATACACCGGGGAGCTGTTTTTT
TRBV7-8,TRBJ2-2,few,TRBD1,CASRPRTGSGELFF,TGTGCCAGCAGACCGAGGACAGGGTCTGGGGAGCTGTTTTTT
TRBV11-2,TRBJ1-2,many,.,CASSLERRSGYTF,TGTGCCAGCAGCTTAGAGCGGCGATCGGGCTACACCTTC
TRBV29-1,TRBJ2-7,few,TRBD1,CSGTGQDSYEQYF,TGCAGCGGGACGGGACAGGACTCCTACGAGCAGTACTTC
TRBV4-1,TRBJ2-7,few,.,CASSQGREQYF,TGCGCCAGCAGCCAAGGGCGCGAGCAGTACTTC
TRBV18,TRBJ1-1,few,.,CASSPEPGQNTEAFF,TGTGCCAGCTCACCAGAACCGGGACAGAACACTGAAGCTTTCTTT
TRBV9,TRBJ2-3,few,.,CASSVGVGGSTDTQYF,TGTGCCAGCAGCGTAGGTGTGGGGGGTAGCACAGATACGCAGTATTTT
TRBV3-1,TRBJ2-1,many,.,CASSQEARGVYNEQFF,TGTGCCAGCAGCCAAGAAGCGAGGGGTGTCTACAATGAGCAGTTCTTC
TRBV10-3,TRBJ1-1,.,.,CAIAVEGGTEAFF,TGTGCCATCGCGGTCGAGGGAGGCACTGAAGCTTTCTTT
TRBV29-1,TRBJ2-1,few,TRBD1,CSVEQGALGNEQFF,TGCAGCGTTGAACAGGGGGCGCTAGGCAATGAGCAGTTCTTC
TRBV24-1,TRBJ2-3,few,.,CATSDLRQFDTDTQYF,TGTGCCACCAGTGATTTGAGGCAGTTTGACACAGATACGCAGTATTTT
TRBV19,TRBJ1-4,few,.,CASSVGDSGEKLFF,TGTGCCAGTAGTGTAGGGGATTCTGGTGAAAAACTGTTTTTT
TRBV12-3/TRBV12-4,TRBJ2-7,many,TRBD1,CASRVGTGSLEQYF,TGTGCCAGCAGGGTAGGGACAGGGTCCCTCGAGCAGTACTTC
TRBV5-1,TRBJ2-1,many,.,CASSLYEGGDEQFF,TGCGCCAGCAGCTTGTATGAGGGAGGCGATGAGCAGTTCTTC